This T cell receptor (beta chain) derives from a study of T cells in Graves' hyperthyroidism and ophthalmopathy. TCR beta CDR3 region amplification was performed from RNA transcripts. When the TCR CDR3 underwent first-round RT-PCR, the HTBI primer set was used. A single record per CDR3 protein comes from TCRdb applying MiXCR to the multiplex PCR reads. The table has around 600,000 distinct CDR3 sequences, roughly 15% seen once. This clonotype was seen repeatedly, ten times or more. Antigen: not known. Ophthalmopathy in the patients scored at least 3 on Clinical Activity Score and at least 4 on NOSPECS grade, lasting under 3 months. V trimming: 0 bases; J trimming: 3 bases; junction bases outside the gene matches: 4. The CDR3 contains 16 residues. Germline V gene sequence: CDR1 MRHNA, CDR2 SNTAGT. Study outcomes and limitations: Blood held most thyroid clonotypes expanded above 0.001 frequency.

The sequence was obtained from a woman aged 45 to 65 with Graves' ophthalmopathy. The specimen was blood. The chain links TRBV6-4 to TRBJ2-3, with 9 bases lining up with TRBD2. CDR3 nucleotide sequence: TGTGCCAGCAGTGACTCCGGGCTAGCGGGAACAGATACGCAGTATTTT. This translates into CASSDSGLAGTDTQYF.